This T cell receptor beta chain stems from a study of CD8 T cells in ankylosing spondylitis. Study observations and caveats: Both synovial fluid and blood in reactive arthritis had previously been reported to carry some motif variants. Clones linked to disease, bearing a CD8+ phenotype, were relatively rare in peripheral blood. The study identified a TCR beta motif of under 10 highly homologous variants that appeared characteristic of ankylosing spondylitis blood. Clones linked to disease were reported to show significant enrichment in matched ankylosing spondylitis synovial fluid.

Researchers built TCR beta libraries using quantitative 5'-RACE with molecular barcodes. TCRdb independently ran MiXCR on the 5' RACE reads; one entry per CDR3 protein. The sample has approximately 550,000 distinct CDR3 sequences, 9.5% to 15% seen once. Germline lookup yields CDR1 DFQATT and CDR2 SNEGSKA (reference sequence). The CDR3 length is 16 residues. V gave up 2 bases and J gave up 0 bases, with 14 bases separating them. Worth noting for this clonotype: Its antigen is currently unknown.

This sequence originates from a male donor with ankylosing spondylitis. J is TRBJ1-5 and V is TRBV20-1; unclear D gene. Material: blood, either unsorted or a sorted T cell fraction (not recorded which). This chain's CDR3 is CSARRSGLSSNQPQHF. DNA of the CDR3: TGCAGTGCTAGACGGAGTGGACTTAGTAGCAATCAGCCCCAGCATTTT.